This T cell receptor beta chain was captured in a study of shared clonotypes between healthy human individuals. Broader study findings: Genetic and exposure-history diversity was limited by the few donors.

In regard to this clone: Antigen unknown.

Donors were healthy HIV-negative adults without recent acute infections or vaccinations. Germline CDR1 reads SGHNT; CDR2 reads YYREEE (reference sequence). CDR3 size: 13 residues. V lost 0 bases, J lost 5 bases, and 9 bases lay in between. The table came from immunoSEQ multiplex PCR; TCRdb's copy has only in-frame clones and leaves some out. The sample has 2 million to 2.5 million clones, approximately 95% seen once. The TCR sequence derives from a young man in good health. This chain uses TRBV5-4 with TRBJ2-7; D is tentatively TRBD1 or TRBD2 (5 bases each). The sequencing input was naive CD4+ T cells sorted from blood. The subset: CD45RA+ positively selected. CDR3: CASSLVGTDEQYF. Written as DNA, the CDR3 is TGTGCCAGCAGCTTGGTAGGGACCGACGAGCAGTACTTC.